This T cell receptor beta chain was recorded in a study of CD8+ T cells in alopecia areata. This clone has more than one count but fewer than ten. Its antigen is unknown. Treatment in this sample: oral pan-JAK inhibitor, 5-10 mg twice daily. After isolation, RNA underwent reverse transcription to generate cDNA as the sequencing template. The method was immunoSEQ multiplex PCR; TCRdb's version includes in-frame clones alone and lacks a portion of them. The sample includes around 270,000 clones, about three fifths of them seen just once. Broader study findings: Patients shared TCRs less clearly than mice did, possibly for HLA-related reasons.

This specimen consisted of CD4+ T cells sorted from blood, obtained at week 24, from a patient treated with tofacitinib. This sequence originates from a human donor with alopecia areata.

The CDR3 region is CAWTSGGWNEQFF. The CDR3 DNA follows: TGTGCCTGGACCTCCGGGGGGTGGAATGAGCAGTTCTTC. The rearrangement uses TRBV30 and TRBJ2-1; 7 positions agree with TRBD2. The trim removed 4 bases at V and 7 bases at J, leaving 7 bases unmatched. In germline, CDR1 is GTSNPN, CDR2 SVGIG (reference sequence). The CDR3 contains 13 residues.